This T cell receptor beta chain comes out of a study of T cell repertoires and HLA-DP antigens. Study background: Alloreactive CD4+ T cells targeted HLA-DP on transduced HeLa. The donors, ranging 18-to-29 to 60-to-69 years, included a couple of males and one female.

Concerning this clone itself: Its antigen is unidentified.

The CDR3 covers 11 residues. Germline V gene sequence: CDR1 ENHRY, CDR2 SYGVKD. Trimming took 6 bases from V and 4 from J, leaving 4 bases between them. The primer mix covered 54 TRBV segments and 13 TRBJ segments. The table came from immunoSEQ multiplex PCR; TCRdb's copy has only in-frame clones and leaves some out. The table records some 110,000 clones, over 90% of them present only once. Purity of the untouched CD4+ T cells was 95% to 98%. Specimen: CD4+ T cells from PBMCs. The chain has TRBV10-3 and TRBJ1-3; D uncertain. The sequence was collected from a woman younger than 35 in good health and CMV-seronegative. The CDR3 spells CAIRAGNTIYF. CDR3 nucleotides: TGTGCCATCAGAGCGGGAAACACCATATATTTT.